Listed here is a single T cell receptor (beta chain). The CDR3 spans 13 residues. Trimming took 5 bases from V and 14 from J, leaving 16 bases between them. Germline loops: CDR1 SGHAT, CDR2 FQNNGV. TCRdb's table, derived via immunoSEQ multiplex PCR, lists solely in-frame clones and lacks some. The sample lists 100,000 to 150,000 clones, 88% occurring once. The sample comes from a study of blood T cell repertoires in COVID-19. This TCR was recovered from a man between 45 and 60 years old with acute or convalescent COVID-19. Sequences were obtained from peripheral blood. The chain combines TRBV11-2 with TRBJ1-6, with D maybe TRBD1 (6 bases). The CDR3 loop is CASSGGLLRALHF. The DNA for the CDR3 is TGTGCCAGCAGCGGGGGCCTTCTCAGGGCCCTCCACTTT.